The 12 T cell receptor beta chains listed next were all sequenced from one sample in a study of T cells in Graves' hyperthyroidism and ophthalmopathy. The CDR3 regions of TCR beta were amplified from RNA transcripts. The primer set for the first-round RT-PCR of the TCR CDR3 was HTBI. Each CDR3 protein gets one entry after TCRdb re-called the multiplex PCR reads with MiXCR. This table holds more than 450,000 distinct CDR3 sequences, just under 20% found once. Sequencing was carried out using blood. All receptors derive from a man aged 40-49 years with Graves' ophthalmopathy.

This clonotype was observed many times. The rearrangement joins TRBV5-1 to TRBJ1-2, with 10 bases lining up with TRBD1. In germline, CDR1 is SGHRS, CDR2 YFSETQ. The length of the CDR3 is 18 residues. V lost 4 bases, J lost 4 bases, and 16 bases stayed unmatched. The CDR3 sequence: CASSVTFERQGAGYGYTF. CDR3 nucleotide sequence: TGCGCCAGCAGCGTGACTTTCGAGCGACAGGGGGCTGGCTATGGCTACACCTTC.

This clonotype has just a few counts. This chain links TRBV28 with TRBJ2-2, with a possible D match to TRBD1 (6 bases). The CDR3 spans 15 residues. V was shortened by 7 bases and J by 2 bases, with 14 bases between the two germline ends. Per germline, CDR1 MDHEN and CDR2 SYDVKM. In DNA, the CDR3 is TGTGCCAGCACCCCCGGGACAATAAACACCGGGGAGCTGTTTTTT. It translates to CASTPGTINTGELFF. Filled out from reference TRBV28 and TRBJ2-2, the complete variable domain reads DVKVTQSSRYLVKRTGEKVFLECVQDMDHENMFWYRQDPGLGLRLIYFSYDVKMKEKGDIPEGYSVSREKKERFSLILESASTNQTSMYLCASTPGTINTGELFFGEGSRLTVL.

This clonotype was recorded at least ten times. One end of the junction fails to match germline, which may point to a read error. The chain joins TRBV20-1 to TRBJ2-7, with no clear D. CDR1 and CDR2 (germline): DFQATT, SNEGSKA (reference sequence). The CDR3 length is 11 residues. CDR3 residues: CSARDRGEQCF. CDR3 nucleotides: TGCAGTGCTAGGGACCGAGGCGAGCAGTGCTTC.

This rearrangement joins TRBV4-1 to TRBJ1-2, with 8 bases that match TRBD1. CDR1 is MGHRA and CDR2 is YSYEKL in the germline V gene. There are 14 residues in the CDR3. V was clipped by 3 bases and J by 5 bases; unmatched bases: 5. The CDR3 nucleotides read TGCGCCAGCAGCCACGGACAGGGTAGTTATGGCTACACCTTC. Residues: CASSHGQGSYGYTF.

This clonotype was counted many times. This sequence joins TRBV30 and TRBJ1-5, with D unresolved. The V gene lost 0 bases and the J gene lost 6 bases, with 9 bases spanning the gap. CDR3 length: 13 residues. The germline CDR1 and CDR2 sequences are GTSNPN and SVGIG (reference sequence). The CDR3 sequence is CAWSVRGSQPQHF. The DNA of the CDR3 is TGTGCCTGGAGTGTACGAGGGAGTCAGCCCCAGCATTTT.

In its sample, this clonotype was seen once. Since a much larger clone is just one base distant, this may be a read error. The chain uses TRBV10-3 and TRBJ2-7, with D perhaps assigned TRBD1 or TRBD2 (5 bases each). The J call may be mistaken, given a closer DNA end match to TRBJ2-1. This CDR3 comprises 12 residues. Germline loops: CDR1 ENHRY, CDR2 SYGVKD. The CDR3 protein is CAISRESYEQFF. For the CDR3, the DNA is TGTGCCATCAGCAGGGAGAGCTACGAGCAGTTCTTC.

The sample holds a few counts of this clonotype. J is TRBJ2-3 and V is TRBV18; 14 bases fit TRBD2. V shed 8 bases and J 2 bases; nucleotides not matched to a gene: 6. In germline, CDR1 is KGHSH, CDR2 LQKENI. The CDR3 contains 16 residues. The CDR3 protein is CASPETSGGATDTQYF. The CDR3 DNA reads as TGTGCCAGCCCCGAGACTAGCGGGGGGGCCACAGATACGCAGTATTTT.

V and J are TRBV19 and TRBJ2-6; D is unresolved. V lost 6 bases, J lost 0 bases, and 9 bases lay in between. CDR3 size: 15 residues. Per germline, CDR1 LNHDA and CDR2 SQIVND (reference sequence). CDR3 DNA sequence: TGTGCCAGTAGAGTTGGCAACTCTGGGGCCAACGTCCTGACTTTC. Its protein product is CASRVGNSGANVLTF.

There are many counts of this clonotype. This sequence joins TRBV2 and TRBJ2-5; D remains unclear. The V gene lost 4 bases and the J gene lost 12 bases, with 12 bases spanning the gap. From germline, CDR1 is SNHLY and CDR2 FYNNEI. CDR3 length: 11 residues. CDR3 nucleotides: TGTGCCAGCAGTGGGCTAGTTCGAAAGTACTTC. Encoded protein: CASSGLVRKYF.

This clonotype has at least ten counts. The V call is TRBV12-3 or TRBV12-4, the J call TRBJ1-1; D gene ambiguous. V shed 11 bases and J shed 8 bases, with 12 bases lying between them. The CDR3 spans 10 residues. The CDR3 DNA reads TGTGCCGTGGGCCTAATCGAAGCTTTCTTT. It yields the protein CAVGLIEAFF.

The rearrangement links TRBV7-9 to TRBJ2-1; 9 bases align to TRBD2. J gave up 6 bases and V 5 bases, and 5 bases lay outside the gene matches. The CDR3 is 14 residues long. CDR1 is SEHNR and CDR2 is FQNEAQ in the germline V gene (reference sequence). Here the CDR3 reads CASSIGTSINEQFF. For the CDR3, the DNA is TGTGCCAGCAGCATTGGGACTAGCATCAATGAGCAGTTCTTC. The full variable domain, rest sourced from reference TRBV7-9 and TRBJ2-1, is DTGVSQNPRHKITKRGQNVTFRCDPISEHNRLYWYRQTLGQGPEFLTYFQNEAQLEKSRLLSDRFSAERPKGSFSTLEIQRTEQGDSAMYLCASSIGTSINEQFFGPGTRLTVL.

This clonotype has a count of ten or more. The J gene is TRBJ2-2, the V gene TRBV7-3, with 7 bases identical to TRBD1. The CDR3 has 15 amino acids. V shed 5 bases, J shed 4 bases, and the junction held 7 bases outside the gene matches. Looked up from germline, CDR1 is SGHTA and CDR2 is FQGTGA. CDR3 sequence (DNA): TGTGCCAGCAGCACGGACAGGTTGGGCACCGGGGAGCTGTTTTTT. Translated: CASSTDRLGTGELFF.